This T cell receptor beta chain was identified during a study of metastatic and nonmetastatic thyroid tumors. Germline loops: CDR1 SGHVS, CDR2 FNYEAQ. This CDR3 has 16 residues. Trimming took 3 bases from V and 3 from J; bases not matched to a gene: 2. In the original analysis: To classify distant metastasis in papillary thyroid cancer, a model was built from CDR3 differences across clinicopathological groups. MiXCR was used by TCRdb to re-call the PCR reads. These V and J calls are TCRdb output, not the study's own analysis. Of 25,000 to 35,000 clones in the sample, about 30% were seen once. All patients were untreated before thyroid surgery. This clone was seen ten or more times.

The rearrangement uses TRBV7-6 and TRBJ1-6; the match to TRBD1 covers 10 bases. This sequence originates from a female donor with papillary thyroid cancer or a benign thyroid nodule (not recorded which). Some clones in this sample may be carry-over from other donors' samples. Specimen: blood. CDR3 amino acids: CASSLTGGGYNSPLHF. The CDR3 DNA reads as TGTGCCAGCAGCTTGACAGGGGGCGGCTATAATTCACCCCTCCACTTT.